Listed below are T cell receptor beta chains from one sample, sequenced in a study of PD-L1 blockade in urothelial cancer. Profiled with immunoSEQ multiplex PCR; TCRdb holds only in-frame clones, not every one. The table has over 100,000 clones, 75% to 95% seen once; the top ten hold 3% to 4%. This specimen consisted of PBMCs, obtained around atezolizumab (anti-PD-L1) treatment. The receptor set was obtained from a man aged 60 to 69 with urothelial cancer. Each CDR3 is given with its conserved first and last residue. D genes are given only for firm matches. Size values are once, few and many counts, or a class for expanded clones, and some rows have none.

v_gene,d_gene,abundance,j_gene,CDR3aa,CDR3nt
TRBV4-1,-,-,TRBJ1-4,CASSLEYATNEKLFF,TGCGCCAGCAGCCTAGAATATGCAACTAATGAAAAACTGTTTTTT
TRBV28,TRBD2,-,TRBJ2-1,CASSQLPGGPFF,TGTGCCAGCAGTCAACTTCCGGGAGGGCCGTTCTTC
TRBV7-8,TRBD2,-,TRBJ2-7,CASSSQFIAREGSLEQYF,TGTGCCAGCAGCTCCCAATTCATTGCGCGGGAGGGCTCCCTCGAGCAGTACTTC
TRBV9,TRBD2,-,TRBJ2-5,CASSPQGRAGGETQYF,TGTGCCAGCAGCCCCCAGGGGCGAGCGGGGGGGGAGACCCAGTACTTC
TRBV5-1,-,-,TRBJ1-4,CASSLGARAEEKLFF,TGCGCCAGCAGCTTGGGTGCCAGGGCGGAAGAAAAACTGTTTTTT
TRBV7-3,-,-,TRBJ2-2,CASSHRQAGELFF,TGTGCCAGCAGCCACCGACAGGCCGGGGAGCTGTTTTTT
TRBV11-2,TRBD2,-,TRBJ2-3,CASSRLAGIGHTQYF,TGTGCCAGCAGCCGACTAGCGGGAATAGGGCATACGCAGTATTTT
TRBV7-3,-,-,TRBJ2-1,CASSSSGGFDNEQFF,TGTGCCAGCAGCTCGAGTGGCGGGTTCGACAATGAGCAGTTCTTC
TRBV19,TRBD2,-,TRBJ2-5,CASTTRASGQETQYF,TGTGCCAGTACTACTCGCGCTAGCGGACAAGAGACCCAGTACTTC
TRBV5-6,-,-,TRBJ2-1,CASSRGGNEQFF,TGTGCCAGCAGCCGAGGGGGCAATGAGCAGTTCTTC
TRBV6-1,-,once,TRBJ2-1,CASGQGPYNEQFF,TGTGCCAGCGGGCAGGGCCCGTACAATGAGCAGTTCTTC
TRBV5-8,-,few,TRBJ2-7,CASAWQGSEQYF,TGTGCCAGCGCATGGCAGGGGTCGGAGCAGTACTTC
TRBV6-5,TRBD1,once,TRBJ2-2,CASRPPGTVTGELFF,TGTGCCAGCAGACCCCCGGGGACAGTCACCGGGGAGCTGTTTTTT
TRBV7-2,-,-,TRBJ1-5,CASGQNSNQPQHF,TGTGCCAGCGGGCAGAATAGCAATCAGCCCCAGCATTTT
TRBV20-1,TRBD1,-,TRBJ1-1,CSASRQGAFF,TGCAGTGCCAGCCGACAGGGGGCTTTCTTT
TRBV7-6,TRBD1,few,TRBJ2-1,CASSSEDRGYNEQFF,TGTGCCAGCAGCTCCGAGGACAGGGGGTACAATGAGCAGTTCTTC
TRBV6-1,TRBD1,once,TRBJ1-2,CASSELGGTDYGYTF,TGTGCCAGCAGTGAGTTAGGAGGGACAGACTATGGCTACACCTTC
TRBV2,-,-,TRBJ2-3,CASTQISRGGADTQYF,TGTGCCAGCACCCAAATCAGCCGAGGAGGTGCAGATACGCAGTATTTT
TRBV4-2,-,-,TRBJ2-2,CASSQDRIRDYGELFF,TGTGCCAGCAGCCAAGATCGGATCCGGGATTACGGGGAGCTGTTTTTT
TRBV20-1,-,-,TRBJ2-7,CSARDLYEQYF,TGCAGTGCTAGAGACTTGTACGAGCAGTACTTC